In its sample, the clone carrying this T cell receptor (beta chain) was seen a few times. The antigen remains undetermined. One entry per CDR3 protein, called by TCRdb with MiXCR from the reads. The sample has approximately 630,000 distinct CDR3 sequences, approximately 24% seen once. The data were taken from a study of T cell repertoires in cytomegalovirus infection. The wider study: CMV infection together with matching HLA type was indicated by public TCR beta signatures.

This CDR3 spans 16 amino acids. CDR1 and CDR2 from the germline V gene are MGHDK and SYGVNS. Trimming removed 1 base from V and 8 bases from J, with 18 bases in between. Study outcomes and limitations: Cumulative frequency of public TCR beta families picked out carriers of CMV plus the relevant HLA.

The J gene is TRBJ2-1, the V gene TRBV25-1; possible D gene TRBD2, 6 bases. The TCR originated in a human donor in good health (CMV status not recorded). Some clones in this sample may be carry-over from other donors' samples. Sample: CD8+ T cells from PBMCs. CDR3 in amino acids: CASSEFFTGGEYEQFF. In DNA, the CDR3 is TGTGCCAGCAGTGAATTTTTTACGGGCGGGGAGTATGAGCAGTTCTTC.